Only a few counts were recorded for the clone carrying this TCR beta chain. The antigen remains undetermined. The V and J ends lost 6 bases and 7 bases respectively, with 15 bases between them. CDR3 size: 14 residues. Germline-derived CDR1 and CDR2 are MDHEN and SYDVKM. This record comes from a study of cytomegalovirus exposure and HLA in healthy donors. Study-wide context: As an earlier analysis found, 180 million or so T cells yielded about 120 million unique TCR beta sequences. Study-wide findings and caveats: The classifier, whose performance was assessed in both the original and validation cohorts, reportedly diagnosed cytomegalovirus status with high specificity and sensitivity. The later analysis indicated that the majority of CMV-associated TCR beta chains appeared HLA-restricted. Common viral pathogens were later found to be apparently linked to several of the most significant clusters.

Primers included in the PCR were 60 Vbeta and 13 Jbeta primers. Assay: immunoSEQ multiplex PCR; the TCRdb copy retains only in-frame clones and omits some. This repertoire shows around 110,000 clones, roughly a tenth found once; its top ten account for 2.5% to 3.5%. This receptor was obtained from a man between 25 and 39 years old in good health and CMV-seronegative. Source material: PBMCs. The chain carries TRBV28 and TRBJ1-4; no reliable D call. DNA of the CDR3: TGTGCCAGCAGGACGGGATCGCAAATTGAAAAACTGTTTTTT. Its protein is CASRTGSQIEKLFF.